This TCR beta chain was documented in a study of T-cell memory formation after mild COVID-19 (dated by TCRdb to about 2021). Background on the whole study: TCR sequence clusters from the two donors were found to be largely donor specific. The cohort was made up of two young adult volunteers, one female and one male, who were previously healthy. T-cell clones expanding and contracting after mild COVID-19 in two donors were tracked by longitudinal TCRalpha and TCRbeta repertoire sequencing. Study-level results and caveats: Clones that contracted from day 15 to 85 showed balanced CD4/CD8 phenotypes, whereas a second wave of clones that expanded from day 15 to 37 leaned towards CD4+. Contracting CD4+ clones appeared mostly in the CM and EM memory subsets, whereas CD8+ clones were enriched in EMRA. Only two mild cases were covered by the study, and larger cohorts that include severe cases with pre-infection samples were considered necessary. The detection of some responding clones in pre-infection memory suggests that pre-existing cross-reactive memory T cells joined the SARS-CoV-2 response. SARS-CoV-2 specificity was not confirmed for the second-wave clones peaking on day 37.

The table lists this clonotype with a few counts. The antigen it binds to is not known. Base qualities are not at hand, and no much larger clone is one base apart. The instrument given in TCRdb is Illumina NovaSeq 6000. TCRalpha and TCRbeta cDNA libraries were built by 5'RACE with constant-segment primers, adding sample barcodes and unique molecular identifiers. RNA was extracted from every sample with Trizol reagent. Amplification of the libraries took two PCR steps, and the second step added a second sample barcode plus Illumina TruSeq adapters. Sequencing of libraries was performed on an Illumina NovaSeq with 2 x 150 bp paired-end reads. As for the original processing: The reads were demultiplexed and collapsed into UMI-guided consensus sequences using migec v1.2.7. Using mixcr v2.1.11, the UMI consensuses were aligned to TRA and TRB V and J templates and assembled into clonotypes. A clonotype was counted as expanded or contracted only when both edgeR and NoisET called the clonotype significant, with the noise models trained on biological replicates. For edgeR calls, the cutoffs were a false discovery rate-adjusted p below 0.01 and a log2 fold-change threshold of 1. As an exploratory analysis of dynamics, max-normalized trajectories of the 1000 most abundant clonotypes were examined by PCA with hierarchical clustering. Each responding clone was given a CD4 or CD8 phenotype based on the CD4+ and CD8+ repertoires, which had been sequenced separately. TCRdb applied fastp at Q25 and MiXCR to the public reads, then kept only in-frame beta chains. Each record represents a unique CDR3 protein, reported with the most common genes and DNA among its rows. The V and J calls were not made by the authors but by TCRdb's processing. The sample table lists a few hundred thousand distinct CDR3 sequences, roughly 21% of them with a count of one. Jointly, the top ten make up around 21% of the sample.

Ficoll-Paque density gradient centrifugation was the method used to isolate PBMCs. This receptor was taken from a man aged 18 to 29 who had mild COVID-19 (a few samples of this study predate the infection). The sample titles of this study are shuffled in the database, so cell type and time point are left out; the donor was told from shared clones. The sample comprised PBMCs or a T cell subset sorted from them (not recorded which).

The CDR3 here reads CSASWGLNTEAFF. Here is the DNA: TGCAGTGCTAGCTGGGGGCTGAACACTGAAGCTTTCTTT. Recombination joined TRBV20-1 with TRBJ1-1; TRBD1 is possibly the D segment (6 matching bases). The CDR3 spans 13 residues, from the cysteine through the phenylalanine. Just CDR3 DNA is preserved here, 39 bases in frame from base 1. Cut back by 3 bases and 0 bases, the V and J ends lie 8 bases apart. As encoded in the germline V gene (reference sequence), CDR1 is DFQATT while CDR2 is SNEGSKA.